This TCR beta chain was recovered during a study of T cell responses to AZD1222 COVID-19 vaccine (dated by TCRdb to the early 2020s). Regarding the complete study: A total of 233 trial participants underwent TCR sequencing, of whom approximately 210 received two doses of AZD1222 and about 26 received two doses of the MenACWY control vaccine. Trial participants were enrolled into age subgroups of 18-55, 56-69 and 70-plus years, which contained 148, 28 and 57 TCR-sequenced participants, respectively.

What the authors observed across the whole study: A significant rise in spike-specific TCR breadth and depth was observed after two AZD1222 doses relative to day 0 and relative to MenACWY recipients. Because no day 14 peak-response samples were available, the repertoires could be characterized only after the peak T cell response. Conclusions about previously exposed vaccinees were limited because only six or seven AZD1222 recipients were SARS-CoV-2 seropositive at baseline. Most participants were white British and females outnumbered males, and the authors suggested that clonal diversity may have been underestimated. CD4 TCRs associated with the vaccine covered the entire spike protein, and the dominant responses were in regions 160-218 and 743-854. The 56-69-year group was small, and its depth increase did not reach significance, likely because of low power. Epitopes outside the regions mutated in the B.1.351 and B.1.1.7 variants were reportedly recognized by nearly half of the unique spike-specific TCRs.

The time point label of this sample denotes: about 28 days (+/-7) after the second vaccine dose. AZD1222 recipients with second doses at about 4 weeks or about 12 weeks were pooled, because spike-specific TCR depth and breadth did not differ between schedules. Vaccinee samples came from UK trials COV001 and COV002, including a single-blind randomized controlled phase 2/3 trial of AZD1222 (ChAdOx1 nCoV-19) in healthy adults. For TCRbeta chain sequencing, PBMC samples from trial participants were taken at day 0 and at day 28 after the second dose. CDR1 and CDR2 are read off the germline V gene (reference sequence) as LNHNV and YYDKDF. Spanning cysteine to phenylalanine, the CDR3 consists of 17 amino acids. Only the CDR3 DNA is retained, 51 bases long and in frame from the first base. Between the V and J ends, shortened by 0 bases and 7 bases respectively, the junction contains 22 bases. The CDR3 regions of human TCRbeta chains were analyzed by immunosequencing. As for the original processing: TCRs in the repertoires were compared against a reference library of SARS-CoV-2-specific TCRs that had been generated with the MIRA antigen-specificity platform. Breadth was defined as the fraction of unique TCRs that were SARS-CoV-2-associated. Depth was defined as the fraction of total T cells that were SARS-CoV-2-associated. Using the MIRA data, each spike-specific TCR was mapped to the spike region that the TCR reacts to and placed in a CD4 or CD8 class. Log10-transformed breadth and depth values were compared by one-way ANOVA with Sidak's multiple comparisons tests. TCRdb limited this immuneACCESS table to in-frame rearrangements with V and J called. A share of clones is missing; checked studies link under half to unresolved V genes, and the rest is unexplained. V and J calls and clone size are those listed in that table; D and trimming were worked out from the DNA. The sample table contains more than 85,000 clones; only one count was recorded for roughly nine tenths of them. The ten largest clones capture approximately 45% of the sample.

This clone was picked up a small number of times. Its antigen has not been determined. No quality values exist for individual bases; no much larger clone is one base distant. The material was peripheral blood, obtained 28 days after the second AZD1222 dose. This chain joins TRBV15 to TRBJ2-7, with TRBD2 perhaps the D gene, on 5 matching bases. The source is an adult who received the AZD1222 COVID-19 vaccine. The CDR3 loop reads CATSRDRSGGSIDEQYF. At the DNA level, the sequence is TGTGCCACCAGCAGAGATAGGAGTGGCGGGTCGATTGATGAGCAGTACTTC.